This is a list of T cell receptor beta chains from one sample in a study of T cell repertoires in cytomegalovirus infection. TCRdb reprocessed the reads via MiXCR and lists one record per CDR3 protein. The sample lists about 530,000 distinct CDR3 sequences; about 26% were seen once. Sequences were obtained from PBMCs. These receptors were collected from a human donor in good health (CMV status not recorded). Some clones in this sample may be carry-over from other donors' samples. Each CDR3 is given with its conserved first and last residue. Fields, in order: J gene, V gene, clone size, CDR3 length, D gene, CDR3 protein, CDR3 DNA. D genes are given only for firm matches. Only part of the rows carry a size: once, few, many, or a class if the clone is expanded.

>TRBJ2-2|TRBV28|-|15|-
CASFGAYGDSGELFF
TGTGCCAGCTTCGGGGCTTACGGGGACTCCGGGGAGCTGTTTTTT
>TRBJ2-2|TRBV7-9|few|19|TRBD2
CASSWYRLAGVRNTGELFF
TGTGCCAGCAGCTGGTATCGACTAGCGGGAGTCAGGAACACCGGGGAGCTGTTTTTT
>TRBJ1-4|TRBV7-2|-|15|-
CASSLDSATNEKLFF
TGTGCCAGCAGCTTGGACAGTGCAACTAATGAAAAACTGTTTTTT
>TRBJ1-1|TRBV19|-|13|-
CASSISSASSAFF
TGTGCCAGTAGTATCAGTTCGGCTTCGTCAGCTTTCTTT
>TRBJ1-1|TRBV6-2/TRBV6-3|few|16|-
CASSYTDRFQNTEAFF
TGTGCCAGCAGTTACACAGACAGGTTCCAGAACACTGAAGCTTTCTTT
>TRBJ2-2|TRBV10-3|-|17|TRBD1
CAIRPGQGNLHAGELFF
TGTGCCATCAGGCCGGGACAGGGAAATCTTCACGCCGGGGAGCTGTTTTTT
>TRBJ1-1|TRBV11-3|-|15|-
CASSDRQGPGTEAFF
TGTGCCAGCAGCGACCGTCAGGGCCCGGGCACTGAAGCTTTCTTT
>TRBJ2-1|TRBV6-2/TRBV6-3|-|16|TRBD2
CASSSPSGTAHNEQFF
TGTGCCAGCAGTTCCCCTAGCGGGACTGCCCACAATGAGCAGTTCTTC
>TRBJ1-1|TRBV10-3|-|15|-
CAIRQQENLNTEAFF
TGTGCCATCAGGCAACAGGAGAATCTGAACACTGAAGCTTTCTTT
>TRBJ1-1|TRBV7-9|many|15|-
CASRPPGLGATEAFF
TGTGCCAGCAGACCACCGGGACTCGGGGCCACTGAAGCTTTCTTT
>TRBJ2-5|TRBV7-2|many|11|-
CASSQGLSQYF
TGTGCCAGCAGCCAGGGACTGAGCCAGTACTTC
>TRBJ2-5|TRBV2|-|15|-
CASTKGPWYQETQYF
TGTGCCAGCACCAAGGGGCCATGGTACCAAGAGACCCAGTACTTC
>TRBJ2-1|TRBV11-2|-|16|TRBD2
CASSLVSLAGYNEQFF
TGTGCCAGCAGCTTAGTGTCTCTAGCGGGATACAATGAGCAGTTCTTC